This paragraph reports one TCR beta chain. Which antigen it targets is not known. It has no much larger one-base neighbor in the sample; base qualities were not kept. Genomic DNA was isolated from the sorted cells so that the TCRbeta CDR3 region could be sequenced. TCRbeta CDR3 regions were sequenced using the immunoSEQ Assay. TCRdb mirrors the immuneACCESS table, restricted to in-frame sequences. Some clones are absent from its copies; in checked studies, under half trace to an unresolved V gene, and the reason for the others is unknown. This sample lists about 58,000 clones; roughly 77% were detected once. About 0.74% of the sample is taken by the ten largest. The germline V gene supplies CDR1 LGHNA and CDR2 YNFKEQ. There are 14 amino acids in the CDR3, from cysteine to phenylalanine inclusive. The DNA shown is the 42-base CDR3, in frame from base 1. The V end gives up 5 bases and the J end 3 bases, leaving 7 bases in the junction not matched to a gene.

The data were obtained in a study of OX40 agonist ivuxolimab in advanced cancers. In the study overall: Ivuxolimab was an agonistic, fully human IgG2 monoclonal antibody directed against OX40 (CD134), a costimulatory receptor. Prior anti-PD-1, anti-PD-L1 or anti-CTLA-4 therapy was permitted, and 35% to 40% of dose-escalation patients had received checkpoint inhibitors. Of the 50 or so patients in dose escalation, some 20 had hepatocellular carcinoma, roughly 15 had melanoma, 9 had renal cell carcinoma and 9 had head and neck cancer. Partial responses were achieved by three dose-escalation patients, of whom one had hepatocellular carcinoma and two had cutaneous melanoma. The paper covers the monotherapy dose-escalation part of the phase I ivuxolimab trial, which included N of about 51 patients. Intravenous ivuxolimab was administered to patients every 2 weeks at six dose levels: 0.01, 0.1, 0.3, 1.5, 3 and 10 mg/kg. The dose-escalation cohort was around 83% male with a mean age of roughly 60 years, ranging from 23 to 79. The purpose of peripheral TCRbeta sequencing was to test whether ivuxolimab changed TCR sequence diversity and led to clonal T-cell expansion.

Overall study outcomes, separate from this receptor: After ivuxolimab, more expanded clones were found on average in CD8+ T cells than in CD4+ T cells. Low levels of normalized T-cell clonal expansion were also seen in some nonresponding patients. At doses of 0.1 to 3.0 mg/kg, clonal expansion of both CD4+ and CD8+ blood T cells was observed from baseline to week 6. Antigen specificity was not determined for the clonally expanded peripheral T cells. In the 0.1-3.0 mg/kg groups, partial responders had among the lowest normalized peripheral clonal expansion, particularly in CD8+ T cells.

The trial excluded patients who had a history of autoimmune disease or who were on systemic immunosuppression. In every dose cohort, peripheral blood was drawn for TCR sequencing at baseline, cycle 4 day 1, and cycle 7 day 1. The samples were drawn from a first-in-human, open-label, multicenter phase I dose-escalation trial of ivuxolimab. Adults with locally advanced or metastatic melanoma, renal cell, hepatocellular, or head and neck squamous cell carcinoma were enrolled in the trial. Before TCR sequencing, CD4+ T cells and CD8+ T cells from peripheral blood were sorted into separate populations. The clonotype was recovered from an adult with an advanced solid tumor such as melanoma, head and neck, liver or kidney cancer. The chain was built from TRBV4-2 and TRBJ2-7; TRBD1 lines up with 7 middle nucleotides. The sequences come from CD4+ or CD8+ T cells sorted from blood, collected in a trial of the OX40 agonist ivuxolimab. The DNA sequence is TGTGCCAGCAGCTCTAACAGGGGATACTACGAGCAGTACTTC. It translates as CASSSNRGYYEQYF.